Described below is a single TCR beta chain sequence and its context. Antigen: not known. The data are from a study of human T cells and chemical hapten exposure. Time point denoted: patch test 2, 6 weeks after DPC sensitization. The treatment here: therapeutic diphenylcyclopropenone sensitization with weekly scalp DPC. Every donor had alopecia and was 18 to 70 years old; all were suitable for DPC. General observations from the study: Every donor had alopecia, and their immune response may therefore differ from healthy people's.

During construction of the library, unique molecular identifiers were attached to individual cDNA molecules for quantitative, reproducible TCR counting. In the original workflow: Samples had a median of 95,638 TCRs, ranging roughly 20,000 to 700,000. MiXCR was run by TCRdb on the RACE reads, yielding one entry per CDR3 protein. In this record, the V and J calls reflect TCRdb's handling and not the investigators' own analysis. Of roughly 52,000 distinct CDR3 sequences in the sample, 8.5% to 10% are singletons; the top ten hold over 1.5%. From germline, CDR1 is SGHTA and CDR2 FQGNSA. The CDR3 sequence is 14 residues long. V dropped 6 bases and J dropped 6 bases, with 16 bases sitting between them.

This chain uses TRBV7-2 with TRBJ2-3; D possibly matches TRBD1 or TRBD2 (5 bases each). This specimen consisted of whole blood, obtained in connection with sensitization to the hapten diphenylcyclopropenone (DPC). The receptor was isolated from a woman aged 45-60 years with alopecia areata. Some clones in this sample may be carry-over from other donors' samples. The CDR3 loop is CASSLGLRADTQYF. The DNA of the CDR3 is TGTGCCAGCAGTCTCGGACTCAGGGCGGATACGCAGTATTTT.